This TCR beta chain comes out of a study of blood T cell repertoires in COVID-19 (dated by TCRdb to 2018 to 2020). Looking at the study overall: Samples from collaborators originated in the United States, Italy and Spain and spanned both the acute and convalescent phases of COVID-19. The prospective study material was composed of cDNA or gDNA derived from T cells, B-cell-depleted T cells, or PBMCs. The dataset comprised deeply sampled blood TCRbeta repertoires from subjects exposed to, actively infected with, or recovered from COVID-19. A freely available public database, intended as a resource for researchers studying the immune response to SARS-CoV-2, is where the repertoires were released. Samples came from the ongoing ImmuneRACE study (first 160 participants) plus 1,254 subjects from 6 global collaborators. Sample metadata almost always included a de-identified subject ID, COVID-19 status, age in years and sex. Where available, HLA class I and class II types were obtained from metadata supplied by the sample provider rather than from assay-based typing.

In the case of this clone: There is no known antigen for this receptor. The record has no base qualities; no much larger clone is one base away.

Participants in the prospective study were enrolled through a virtual design, were aged about 18 to 90 years, and lived in roughly 24 United States geographic areas. To assign participants to cohorts, the prospective study relied on clinical history that participants themselves reported in a screening survey and a study questionnaire. Exposed participants were defined as having been in contact with someone with a PCR-confirmed or clinician-diagnosed COVID-19 case within 2 weeks of study entry. In the prospective study, whole blood, serum and a nasopharyngeal or oropharyngeal swab were collected from each participant by mobile phlebotomists. Additional blood draws and questionnaires over an approximately 2-month period could optionally be provided by prospective study participants. Before DNA extraction, blood samples from the prospective study were shipped at room temperature or frozen. The immunoSEQ Assay, a bias-controlled multiplex PCR, was used to amplify TCRbeta CDR3 regions from genomic DNA. Per the original workflow: The number of nucleated cells in each sample was estimated by amplification of reference gene primers within the assay. Sequence reads were collapsed and filtered to measure the absolute abundance of every unique TCRbeta CDR3 rearrangement. For each sample, productive Simpson clonality was calculated by taking the square root of Simpson's diversity index across productive rearrangements. The clones in this table, taken by TCRdb from immuneACCESS, are in-frame only. Not every clone is retained; where verified, under half of the shortfall comes from an unresolved V gene, and the cause of the rest is unknown. V and J calls and clone size are those listed in that table; D and trimming were worked out from the DNA. This sample has 110,000 to 150,000 clones in its table, and approximately 80% of those were observed once. The top ten clonotypes cover 1.5% to 2% of the sample.

General study outcomes and caveats: How much clinical and demographic metadata was included differed by source and by participant, and the metadata was provided uncurated.

Sequencing used PBMCs or T cells enriched from blood (not recorded which). This TCR derives from a woman between 18 and 29 years old who had been exposed to COVID-19.

The CDR3 is CASSSGQNTEAFF. The DNA sequence follows: TGTGCCAGCTCAAGTGGACAGAACACTGAAGCTTTCTTT. The chain couples TRBV18 to TRBJ1-1; TRBD1 could be the D gene, as 5 bases match. The CDR1 and CDR2 encoded by the germline V gene are KGHSH and LQKENI. V is pared back by 5 bases and J by 1 base, with 8 bases lying between the germline termini. The CDR3 runs 13 residues from the cysteine to the phenylalanine. CDR3 DNA only is kept here, 39 bases in frame from base 1.